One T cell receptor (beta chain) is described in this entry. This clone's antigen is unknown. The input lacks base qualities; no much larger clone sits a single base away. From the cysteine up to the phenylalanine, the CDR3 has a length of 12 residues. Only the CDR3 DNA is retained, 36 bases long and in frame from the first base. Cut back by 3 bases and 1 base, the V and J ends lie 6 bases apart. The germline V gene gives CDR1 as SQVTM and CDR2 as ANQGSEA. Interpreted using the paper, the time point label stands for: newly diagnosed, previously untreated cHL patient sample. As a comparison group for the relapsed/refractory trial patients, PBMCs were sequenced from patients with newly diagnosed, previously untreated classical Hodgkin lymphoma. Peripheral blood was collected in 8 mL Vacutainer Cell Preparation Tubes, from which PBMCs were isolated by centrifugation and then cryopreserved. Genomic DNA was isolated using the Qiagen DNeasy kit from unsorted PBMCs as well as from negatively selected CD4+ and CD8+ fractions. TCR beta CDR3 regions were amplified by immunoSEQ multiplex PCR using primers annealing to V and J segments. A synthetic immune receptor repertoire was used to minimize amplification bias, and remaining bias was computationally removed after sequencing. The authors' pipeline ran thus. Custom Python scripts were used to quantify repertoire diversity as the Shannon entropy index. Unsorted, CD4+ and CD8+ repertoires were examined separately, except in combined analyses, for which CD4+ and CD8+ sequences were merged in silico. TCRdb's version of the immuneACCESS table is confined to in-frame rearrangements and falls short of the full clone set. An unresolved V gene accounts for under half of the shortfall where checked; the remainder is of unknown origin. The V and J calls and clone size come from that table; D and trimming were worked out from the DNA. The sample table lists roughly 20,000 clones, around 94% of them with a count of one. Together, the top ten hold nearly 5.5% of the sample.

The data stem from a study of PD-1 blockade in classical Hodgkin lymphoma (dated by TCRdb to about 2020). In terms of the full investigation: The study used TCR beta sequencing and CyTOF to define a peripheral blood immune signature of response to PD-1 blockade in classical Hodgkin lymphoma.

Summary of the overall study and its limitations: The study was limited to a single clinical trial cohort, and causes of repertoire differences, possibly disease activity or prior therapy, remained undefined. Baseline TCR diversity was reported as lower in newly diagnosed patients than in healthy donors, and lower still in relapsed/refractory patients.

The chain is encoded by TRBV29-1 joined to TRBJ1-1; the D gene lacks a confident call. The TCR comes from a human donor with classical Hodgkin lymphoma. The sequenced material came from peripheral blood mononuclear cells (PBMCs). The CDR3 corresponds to CSVEAGNTEAFF. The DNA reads TGCAGCGTTGAGGCTGGGAACACTGAAGCTTTCTTT.